This T cell receptor beta chain was documented in a study of cytomegalovirus exposure and HLA in healthy donors. About the study: About 85 million unique TCR sequences came from HLA-typed donors in an early release.

Details on this clone: The target antigen is unknown.

With 60 Vbeta and 13 Jbeta primers, the PCR was carried out. TCRdb's table, derived via immunoSEQ multiplex PCR, lists solely in-frame clones and lacks some. The table records some 160,000 clones, approximately 80% of them present only once. CDR3 length: 16 amino acids. Germline values: CDR1 MDHEN, CDR2 SYDVKM. The trim removed 2 bases at V and 2 bases at J, leaving 4 bases unmatched. Study-wide findings and caveats: According to the study, around 150 TCR beta chains were cytomegalovirus-associated. Most TCR beta V segments were productive about 87% or about 30% of the time in an earlier analysis. In a later analysis, 15,000 to 20,000 TCR beta sequences were associated with HLA alleles at 0.05 false discovery rate.

The chain joins TRBV28 to TRBJ2-1; 9 positions agree with TRBD2. The sample consisted of PBMCs. This clonotype was obtained from a male donor in good health and CMV-seronegative. CDR3: CASSLATSGPYNEQFF. The CDR3 bases are TGTGCCAGCAGTTTAGCTACTAGCGGGCCCTACAATGAGCAGTTCTTC.